This entry features one T cell receptor (beta chain) sequence. Data came from immunoSEQ multiplex PCR; TCRdb stores just in-frame clones and leaves some out. This sample has some 150,000 clones, with approximately 86% found just once. This entry belongs to a study of blood T cell repertoires in COVID-19. As for the study in general: The United States, Italy and Spain supplied acute and convalescent COVID-19 samples.

The CDR3 has 15 amino acids. With 10 bases removed from V and 1 base from J, the gap between germline ends came to 18 bases. Looked up from germline, CDR1 is ENHRY and CDR2 is SYGVKD. This clonotype was obtained from a woman aged 40 to 50 with active or convalescent COVID-19. Sequences were obtained from peripheral blood. The chain recombines TRBV10-3 with TRBJ2-3, with D maybe TRBD2 (5 bases). The CDR3 here is CATEKTRGGTDTQYF. CDR3 bases: TGTGCCACCGAAAAAACACGGGGAGGCACAGATACGCAGTATTTT.